The T cell receptor (beta chain) described here comes from a study of CD8 T cells in Susac syndrome. Study at large: Treatment status at blood draw for the Susac syndrome patients was therapy-naive, corticosteroids, or intravenous immunoglobulin alone.

TEMRA cells were FACS-enriched, and CD8+ and CD4+ T cells were isolated negatively. An input of about 0.5 to 1 ug of RNA was subjected to reverse transcription using random hexamers. The CDR3 of TCR beta was amplified by immunoSEQ multiplex PCR across 54 Vbeta and 13 Jbeta. One entry per CDR3 protein results from TCRdb running MiXCR on the immunoSEQ multiplex PCR reads. The sample has roughly 89,000 distinct CDR3 sequences; 90% to 97% are singletons. Trimming left V 5 bases short and J 4 bases short, with 14 bases between. The V gene's germline CDR1 is PRHDT and CDR2 FYEKMQ (reference sequence). The CDR3 consists of 14 residues. A word on this clonotype: Its target is unknown.

General study findings and limits: CD8+ clones in Susac expanded most in TEMRA cells and active patients.

This receptor was identified in a human donor with Susac syndrome. The chain is built from TRBV13 and TRBJ1-1, with a tentative D call TRBD1 (6 bases). The material sequenced was CD8+ T cells from PBMCs. CDR3 protein: CASSRYRVSTEAFF. CDR3 sequence (DNA): TGTGCCAGCAGCCGTTACAGGGTATCCACTGAAGCTTTCTTT.